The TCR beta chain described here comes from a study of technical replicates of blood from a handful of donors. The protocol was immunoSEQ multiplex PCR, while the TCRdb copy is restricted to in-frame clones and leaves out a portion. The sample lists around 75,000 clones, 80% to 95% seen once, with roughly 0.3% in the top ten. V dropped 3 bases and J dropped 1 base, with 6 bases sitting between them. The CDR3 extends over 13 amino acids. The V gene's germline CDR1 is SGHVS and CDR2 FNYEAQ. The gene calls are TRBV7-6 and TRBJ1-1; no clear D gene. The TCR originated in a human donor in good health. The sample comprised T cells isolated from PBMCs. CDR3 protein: CASSLWQNTEAFF. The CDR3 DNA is TGTGCCAGCAGCTTGTGGCAGAACACTGAAGCTTTCTTT.